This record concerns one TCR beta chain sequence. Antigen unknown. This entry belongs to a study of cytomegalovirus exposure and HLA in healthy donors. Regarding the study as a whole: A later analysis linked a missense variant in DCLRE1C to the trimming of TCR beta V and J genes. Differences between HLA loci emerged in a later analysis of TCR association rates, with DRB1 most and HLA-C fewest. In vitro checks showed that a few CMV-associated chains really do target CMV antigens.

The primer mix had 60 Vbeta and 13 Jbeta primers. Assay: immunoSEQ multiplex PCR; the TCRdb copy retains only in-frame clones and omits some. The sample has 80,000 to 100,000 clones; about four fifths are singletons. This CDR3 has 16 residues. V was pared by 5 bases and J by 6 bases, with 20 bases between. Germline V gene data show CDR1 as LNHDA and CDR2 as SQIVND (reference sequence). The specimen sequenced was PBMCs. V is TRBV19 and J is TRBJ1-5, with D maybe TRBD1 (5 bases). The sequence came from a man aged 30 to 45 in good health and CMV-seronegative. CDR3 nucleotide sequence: TGTGCCAGTAGTCCCCGCAAGGACACGGGTTTTCAGCCCCAGCATTTT. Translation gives CASSPRKDTGFQPQHF.